This passage covers 9 T cell receptor beta chains from one sample sequenced in a study of T cell repertoires in cytomegalovirus infection. TCRdb reanalysed the reads using MiXCR and keeps one entry per CDR3 protein. The table lists tens of thousands of distinct CDR3 sequences, roughly a quarter of them singletons, with roughly 45% in the top ten. No antigen is known for these receptors. The material sequenced was CD8+ T cells from cultured PBMCs, taken from culture after CMV antigen stimulation. The receptor set was obtained from a human donor in good health (CMV status not recorded). Some clones in this sample may be carry-over from other donors' samples.

This clonotype was detected a few times. The genes are TRBV6-1 and TRBJ2-7, with 9 bases that match TRBD1. The junction had 5 bases not matched to a gene; V was cut back by 5 bases and J by 3 bases. The germline V gene has CDR1 MNHNS and CDR2 SASEGT. This CDR3 spans 14 amino acids. CDR3 DNA sequence: TGTGCCAGCAGTCGGACAGGGGAAGGCTACGAGCAGTACTTC. It specifies CASSRTGEGYEQYF.

The table lists this clonotype with a few counts. The rearrangement uses TRBV7-9 and TRBJ2-3; 10 positions match TRBD1. Germline assignment: CDR1 SEHNR and CDR2 FQNEAQ (reference sequence). With V trimmed by 3 bases and J by 9 bases, 6 bases remained unmatched. The CDR3 spans 14 residues. In nucleotides, the CDR3 is TGTGCCAGCAGCTTCCCCTGGGGACAGGGGACGCAGTATTTT. Protein: CASSFPWGQGTQYF. The full variable domain, its missing parts supplied by reference TRBV7-9 and TRBJ2-3, is DTGVSQNPRHKITKRGQNVTFRCDPISEHNRLYWYRQTLGQGPEFLTYFQNEAQLEKSRLLSDRFSAERPKGSFSTLEIQRTEQGDSAMYLCASSFPWGQGTQYFGPGTRLTVL.

This clonotype was counted a single time. One base away lies a much larger clone, so this may be a sequencing read error. The V and J genes are TRBV28 and TRBJ2-1, with 12 bases aligning to TRBD2. CDR3 length: 15 residues. CDR1 and CDR2 from the germline V gene are MDHEN and SYDVKM. CDR3: CTSSSTSGGFNEQFF. CDR3 sequence (DNA): TGTACCAGCAGTTCAACTAGCGGGGGGTTCAATGAGCAGTTCTTC.

This clonotype was picked up many times. The V and J genes are TRBV7-9 and TRBJ2-5, with 8 bases that match TRBD1. From germline, CDR1 is SEHNR and CDR2 FQNEAQ (reference sequence). V trimming: 5 bases; J trimming: 3 bases; junction bases outside the gene matches: 2. The CDR3 covers 13 residues. CDR3 DNA sequence: TGTGCCAGCAGCCTGACAGGGGAAGAGACCCAGTACTTC. Translation: CASSLTGEETQYF.

There are many counts of this clonotype. The V call is TRBV6-1, the J call TRBJ1-1; unclear D gene. Germline loops: CDR1 MNHNS, CDR2 SASEGT. The CDR3 is made up of 13 amino acids. Trimming cost V 6 bases and J 4 bases, with 12 bases left between them. The CDR3 reads CASSTALSTEAFF. CDR3 DNA sequence: TGTGCCAGCAGCACGGCTTTGAGCACTGAAGCTTTCTTT.

This sequence joins TRBV7-9 and TRBJ1-2, with 7 bases lining up with TRBD1. The V segment lost 5 bases and the J segment 6 bases; nucleotides outside the gene matches: 3. The CDR3 length is 12 residues. Germline V lookup: CDR1 SEHNR, CDR2 FQNEAQ (reference sequence). CDR3 sequence reads: CASSPTGDGYTF. DNA for the CDR3: TGTGCCAGCAGCCCCACAGGGGATGGCTACACCTTC.

This clonotype was seen repeatedly, ten times or more. The rearrangement links TRBV4-3 to TRBJ1-1; D gene ambiguous. V lost 0 bases and J lost 1, with 9 bases in between. The CDR3 totals 15 residues. Germline CDR1 is LGHNA and CDR2 is YSLEER. CDR3 DNA sequence: TGCGCCAGCAGCCAAGATGGGTTTTCGAACACTGAAGCTTTCTTT. Protein sequence: CASSQDGFSNTEAFF.

This clonotype was detected ten times or more. This chain joins TRBV7-2 and TRBJ2-7; D may be TRBD1 (5 bases). The germline gives CDR1 SGHTA, CDR2 FQGNSA. V was cut by 3 bases and J by 5 bases, with 11 bases left in between. This CDR3 has 13 amino acids. CDR3: CASSFQGYDEQYF. CDR3 bases: TGTGCCAGCAGCTTTCAGGGCTACGACGAGCAGTACTTC. Together with reference TRBV7-2 and TRBJ2-7, the CDR3 gives the full variable domain: GAGVSQSPSNKVTEKGKDVELRCDPISGHTALYWYRQSLGQGLEFLIYFQGNSAPDKSGLPSDRFSAERTGGSVSTLTIQRTQQEDSAVYLCASSFQGYDEQYFGPGTRLTVT.

This clonotype showed up many times. J is TRBJ2-2 and V is TRBV12-3 or TRBV12-4; no firm D call. The CDR3 runs 12 residues. The V end lost 7 bases, the J end lost 6 bases, and 9 bases lay between the germline ends. CDR3 amino acids: CASTVSPGELFF. DNA of the CDR3: TGTGCCAGCACCGTTAGCCCCGGGGAGCTGTTTTTT.